The 5 T cell receptor beta chains below all came from one sample that was sequenced in a study of shared clonotypes between healthy human individuals. Data came from immunoSEQ multiplex PCR; TCRdb stores just in-frame clones and leaves some out. The repertoire includes about 710,000 clones, around 73% of them detected once, and around 2% sits in the top ten. The sample consisted of memory CD4+ T cells sorted from blood. Subset here: CD45RA-negative fraction. The source is a woman aged 25 to 39 in good health.

The genes are TRBV27 and TRBJ2-2; D uncertain. The CDR3 loop spans 14 amino acids. Germline assignment: CDR1 MNHEY and CDR2 SMNVEV (reference sequence). V dropped 0 bases and J dropped 6 bases, with 8 bases sitting between them. DNA of the CDR3: TGTGCCAGCAGTTTATCCCCTGGGCCCGGGGAGCTGTTTTTT. It codes for CASSLSPGPGELFF.

In the case of this clone: The same CDR3 is also encoded by other DNA sequences in this sample. This chain links TRBV28 with TRBJ2-7; 7 nucleotides align to TRBD1. Germline CDR1 is MDHEN and CDR2 is SYDVKM. J was trimmed by 7 bases and V by 6 bases; bases with no gene match: 9. CDR3 length equals 13 residues. The CDR3 is CASSPNRGWEQYF. CDR3 sequence (DNA): TGTGCCAGCAGCCCGAACAGGGGTTGGGAGCAGTACTTC.

CDR3 DNA sequence: TGCGCCAGCAGCTCCAATGATGGCTACACCTTC. It translates to CASSSNDGYTF. V gene TRBV5-1 combines with J gene TRBJ1-2; D unclear. In germline, CDR1 is SGHRS, CDR2 YFSETQ. The CDR3 totals 11 residues. V was pared by 3 bases and J by 6 bases, with 6 bases between.

The CDR3 is CASSPKGYTEAFF. CDR3 nucleotides: TGTGCCAGCAGCCCGAAGGGGTATACTGAAGCTTTCTTT. This chain links TRBV5-4 with TRBJ1-1, with TRBD1 as a possible D gene (5 bases). V was trimmed by 4 bases and J by 5 bases, leaving 12 bases between them. This CDR3 is built from 13 residues. Germline-derived CDR1 and CDR2 are SGHNT and YYREEE (reference sequence).

The J gene is TRBJ2-7, the V gene TRBV28, with 8 bases that match TRBD1. With V trimmed by 8 bases and J by 5 bases, 8 bases remained unmatched. This CDR3 has 13 amino acids. Germline V lookup: CDR1 MDHEN, CDR2 SYDVKM. The CDR3 sequence: CASHDRGINEQYF. CDR3 DNA: TGTGCCAGCCACGACAGGGGAATCAACGAGCAGTACTTC.